This record concerns one T cell receptor (beta chain) sequence. Its antigen is currently unknown. This sample was included in a study of cytomegalovirus exposure and HLA in healthy donors. Whole-study results and caveats: Under in vitro conditions, a few CMV-associated chains were confirmed as specific for CMV antigens.

Assay: immunoSEQ multiplex PCR; the TCRdb copy retains only in-frame clones and omits some. The table has about 200,000 clones, around four fifths seen once. Germline assignment: CDR1 SGHTA and CDR2 FQGNSA. Trimming stripped 5 bases from V and 5 bases from J, with 19 bases between. This CDR3 is built from 16 residues. What was sequenced was PBMCs. The chain recombines TRBV7-2 with TRBJ2-1; possibly TRBD2 for D (8 bases). This sequence originates from a young woman in good health and CMV-seronegative. CDR3 in amino acids: CASSRQGAGVDNEQFF. The CDR3 DNA follows: TGTGCCAGCAGCCGACAGGGAGCGGGGGTGGACAATGAGCAGTTCTTC.